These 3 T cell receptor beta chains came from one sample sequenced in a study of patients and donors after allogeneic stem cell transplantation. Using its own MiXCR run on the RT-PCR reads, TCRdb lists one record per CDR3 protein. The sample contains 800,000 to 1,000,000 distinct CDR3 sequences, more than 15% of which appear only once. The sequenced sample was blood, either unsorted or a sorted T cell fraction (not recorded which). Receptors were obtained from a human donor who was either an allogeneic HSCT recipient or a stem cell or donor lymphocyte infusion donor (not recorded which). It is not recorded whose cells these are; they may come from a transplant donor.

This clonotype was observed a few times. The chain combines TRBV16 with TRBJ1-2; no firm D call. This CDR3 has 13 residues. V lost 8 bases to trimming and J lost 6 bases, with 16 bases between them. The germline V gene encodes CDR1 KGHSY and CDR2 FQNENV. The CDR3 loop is CASSLLGVDGYTF. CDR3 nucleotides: TGTGCCAGCTCTCTATTGGGTGTAGATGGCTACACCTTC.

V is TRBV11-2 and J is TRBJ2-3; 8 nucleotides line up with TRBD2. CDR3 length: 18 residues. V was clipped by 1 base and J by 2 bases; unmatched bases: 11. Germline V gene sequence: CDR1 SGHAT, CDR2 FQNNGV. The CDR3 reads CASSLGAGTRRFTDTQYF. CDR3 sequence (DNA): TGTGCCAGCAGCTTAGGGGCCGGGACTAGACGTTTCACAGATACGCAGTATTTT.

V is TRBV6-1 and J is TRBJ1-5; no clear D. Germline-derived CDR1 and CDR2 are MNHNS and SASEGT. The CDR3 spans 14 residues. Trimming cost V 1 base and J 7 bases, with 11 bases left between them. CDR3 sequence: CASSEVRTDQPQHF. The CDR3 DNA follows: TGTGCCAGCAGTGAAGTTAGAACAGACCAGCCCCAGCATTTT.